This T cell receptor (beta chain) was sequenced during a study of T-cell reconstitution after alpha-beta-depleted transplantation in children. There are a few counts of this clonotype. Antigen specificity is unknown. Germline-derived CDR1 and CDR2 are SGHDN and FVKESK. Trimming removed 4 bases at V and 6 bases at J, with 11 bases between. The CDR3 sequence is 13 residues long. Researchers prepared the TCRbeta library using unique molecular identifiers, the study reports. TCRdb reprocessed the PCR reads with MiXCR, giving one entry per CDR3 protein. The sample comprises 550,000 to 800,000 distinct CDR3 sequences, about an eighth of which are singletons, and roughly 0.84% rests with the top ten. Study observations and caveats: Newly generated T cells supplied most T-cell counts and diversity one year post-transplant. Surviving recipient T cells and thymic progenitors accounted for the high day-60 TCRbeta diversity observed in some patients. Reportedly, roughly two months post-transplant, alpha-beta T cells arose from several hundred expanded graft clones.

The rearrangement joins TRBV14 to TRBJ2-3; D not certain. Sample: PBMCs, taken before TCRalphabeta/CD19-depleted stem cell transplant. This receptor was identified in a girl aged 2 to 10 with congenital amegakaryocytic thrombocytopenia, due to receive a stem cell transplant. The CDR3 here is CASSPLTGDTQYF. The DNA for the CDR3 is TGTGCCAGCAGCCCTCTTACCGGGGATACGCAGTATTTT.